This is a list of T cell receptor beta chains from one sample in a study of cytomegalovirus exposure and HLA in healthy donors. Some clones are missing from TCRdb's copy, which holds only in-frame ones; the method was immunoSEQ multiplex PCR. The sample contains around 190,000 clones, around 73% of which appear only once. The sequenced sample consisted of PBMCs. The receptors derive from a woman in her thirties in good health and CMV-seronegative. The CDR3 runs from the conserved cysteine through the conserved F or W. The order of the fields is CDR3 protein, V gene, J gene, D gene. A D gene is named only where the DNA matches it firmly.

CDR3: CASSSPGTAFLF; V: TRBV5-6; J: TRBJ1-3; D: TRBD1
CDR3: CASSLLSGRAETQYF; V: TRBV27; J: TRBJ2-3; D: TRBD2
CDR3: CASSLYPYEQFF; V: TRBV11-2; J: TRBJ2-1; D: -
CDR3: CATSFLANTQYF; V: TRBV15; J: TRBJ2-5; D: -
CDR3: CASSLGYGGTGYTF; V: TRBV7-2; J: TRBJ1-2; D: -
CDR3: CASSVSDDEKLFF; V: TRBV9; J: TRBJ1-4; D: -
CDR3: CASSFRQGTWTQYF; V: TRBV5-1; J: TRBJ2-5; D: -
CDR3: CASSRETYTGELFF; V: TRBV14; J: TRBJ2-2; D: -
CDR3: CASSSFNRDSSYEQYF; V: TRBV18; J: TRBJ2-7; D: TRBD1
CDR3: CASSFLAGDYNEQFF; V: TRBV7-2; J: TRBJ2-1; D: TRBD2
CDR3: CSVSGTDTQYF; V: TRBV29-1; J: TRBJ2-3; D: -
CDR3: CASRGGQGSHSPLHF; V: TRBV6-5; J: TRBJ1-6; D: TRBD1
CDR3: CASSADGAVMANTEAFF; V: TRBV5-1; J: TRBJ1-1; D: -
CDR3: CASSIPRQGWTDTQYF; V: TRBV19; J: TRBJ2-3; D: TRBD1
CDR3: CASSLENSPNF; V: TRBV11-2; J: TRBJ2-7; D: -
CDR3: CSVQQGSPTDTQYF; V: TRBV29-1; J: TRBJ2-3; D: TRBD1
CDR3: CASSFSVGESAYEQYF; V: TRBV27; J: TRBJ2-7; D: -
CDR3: CASVLVSTGELFF; V: TRBV2; J: TRBJ2-2; D: -
CDR3: CASSLVGATYEQYF; V: TRBV7-9; J: TRBJ2-7; D: -
CDR3: CSVVQGAANEKLFF; V: TRBV29-1; J: TRBJ1-4; D: TRBD1
CDR3: CASSSYPGAYGYTF; V: TRBV5-4; J: TRBJ1-2; D: -
CDR3: CAAIIPGLGGYTF; V: TRBV30; J: TRBJ1-2; D: -
CDR3: CASSSGTSPEQFF; V: TRBV18; J: TRBJ2-1; D: TRBD2
CDR3: CASSLGVRSQETQYF; V: TRBV7-8; J: TRBJ2-5; D: -
CDR3: CASSQDNQPQHF; V: TRBV19; J: TRBJ1-5; D: -
CDR3: CAWSRTGVYEQYF; V: TRBV30; J: TRBJ2-7; D: TRBD1
CDR3: CASSVDPSVRPSREQYF; V: TRBV9; J: -; D: -
CDR3: CASSLVSGNTGELFF; V: TRBV5-1; J: TRBJ2-2; D: -
CDR3: CASGPGISGTTIHDEQFF; V: TRBV12-5; J: TRBJ2-1; D: TRBD2
CDR3: CASSPRGDIGIYEQYF; V: TRBV4-1; J: TRBJ2-7; D: -
CDR3: CASSPDSFYEQYF; V: TRBV4-1; J: -; D: -
CDR3: CASSLGGATGELFF; V: TRBV5-1; J: TRBJ2-2; D: -
CDR3: CAWTGYNYGYTF; V: TRBV30; J: TRBJ1-2; D: -
CDR3: CASRIIGTGSAEAFF; V: TRBV6-1; J: TRBJ1-1; D: TRBD1
CDR3: CASSIDLGQSQPQHF; V: TRBV19; J: TRBJ1-5; D: -
CDR3: CASRPHRTDTEAFF; V: TRBV5-1; J: TRBJ1-1; D: -
CDR3: CASSFGLRLTNNEQFF; V: TRBV7-2; J: TRBJ2-1; D: -
CDR3: CASSEQQYEQYF; V: TRBV6-1; J: TRBJ2-7; D: -
CDR3: CATSGDSSVSGANVLTF; V: TRBV15; J: TRBJ2-6; D: TRBD1
CDR3: CASSPRSGTDTQYF; V: TRBV11-3; J: TRBJ2-3; D: -
CDR3: CASPASGARTSTDTQYF; V: TRBV10-1; J: TRBJ2-3; D: TRBD2
CDR3: CASSQEAAGVTYEQYF; V: TRBV4-2; J: -; D: -